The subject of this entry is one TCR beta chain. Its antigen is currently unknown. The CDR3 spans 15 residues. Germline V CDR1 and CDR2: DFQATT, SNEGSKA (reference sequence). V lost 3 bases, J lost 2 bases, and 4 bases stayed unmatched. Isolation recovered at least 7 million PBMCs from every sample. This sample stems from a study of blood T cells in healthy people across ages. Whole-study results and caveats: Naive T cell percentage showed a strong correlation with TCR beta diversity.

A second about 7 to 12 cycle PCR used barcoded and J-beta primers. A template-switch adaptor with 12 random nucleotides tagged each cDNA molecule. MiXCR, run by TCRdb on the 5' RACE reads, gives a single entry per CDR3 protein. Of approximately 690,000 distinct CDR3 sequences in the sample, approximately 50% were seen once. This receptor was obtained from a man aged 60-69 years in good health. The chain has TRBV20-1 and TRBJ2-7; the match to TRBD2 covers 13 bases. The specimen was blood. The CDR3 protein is CSASPGLAGAYEQYF. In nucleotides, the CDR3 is TGCAGTGCTAGCCCCGGACTAGCGGGGGCCTACGAGCAGTACTTC.